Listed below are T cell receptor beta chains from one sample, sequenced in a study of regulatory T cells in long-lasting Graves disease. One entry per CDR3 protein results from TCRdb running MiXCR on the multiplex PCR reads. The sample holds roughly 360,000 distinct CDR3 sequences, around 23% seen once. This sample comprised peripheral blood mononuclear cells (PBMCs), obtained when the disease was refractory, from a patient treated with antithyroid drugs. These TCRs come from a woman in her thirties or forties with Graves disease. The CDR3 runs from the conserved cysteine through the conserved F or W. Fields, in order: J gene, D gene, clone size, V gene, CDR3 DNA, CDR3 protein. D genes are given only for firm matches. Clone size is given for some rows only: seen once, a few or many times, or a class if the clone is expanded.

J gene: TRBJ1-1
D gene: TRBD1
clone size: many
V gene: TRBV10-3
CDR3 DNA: TGTGCCATCAGTGACCCTACCTCGACAGGGGGGATTGAAGCTTTCTTT
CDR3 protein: CAISDPTSTGGIEAFF

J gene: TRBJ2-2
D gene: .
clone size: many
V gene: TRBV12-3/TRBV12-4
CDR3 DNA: TGTGCCAGCAGTTTAGTTCAGGGGTCCACGAACACCGGGGAGCTGTTTTTT
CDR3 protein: CASSLVQGSTNTGELFF

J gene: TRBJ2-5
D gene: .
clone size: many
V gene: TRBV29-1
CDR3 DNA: TGCAGCGTTGAAGACCCACAGACAGGTCAAGAGACCCAGTACTTC
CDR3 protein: CSVEDPQTGQETQYF

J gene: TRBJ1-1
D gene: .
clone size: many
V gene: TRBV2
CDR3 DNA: TGTGCCAGCATTGACAACTTTCTAGCTGAAGCTTTCTTT
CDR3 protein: CASIDNFLAEAFF

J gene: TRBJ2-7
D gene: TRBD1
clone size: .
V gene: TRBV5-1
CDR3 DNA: TGCGCCAGCAGCTTGAGCCCGACAGGGCTTAGGAGCTCCTACGAGCAGTACTTC
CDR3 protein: CASSLSPTGLRSSYEQYF

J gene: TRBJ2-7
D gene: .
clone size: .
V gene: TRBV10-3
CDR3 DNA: TGTGCCATCAGTGCATTGGGGGGCTCCTACGAGCAGTACTTC
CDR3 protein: CAISALGGSYEQYF

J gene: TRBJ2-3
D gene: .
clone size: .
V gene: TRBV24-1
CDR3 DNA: TGTGCCACCGCTCGGGCAGGGGGCACAGATACGCAGTATTTT
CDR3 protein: CATARAGGTDTQYF

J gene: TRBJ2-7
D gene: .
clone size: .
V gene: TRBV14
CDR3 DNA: TGTGCCAGCAGCCAAGAACCGGGCTCAGGCTACGAGCAGTACTTC
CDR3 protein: CASSQEPGSGYEQYF

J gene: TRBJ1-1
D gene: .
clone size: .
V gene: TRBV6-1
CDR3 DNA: TGTGCCAGCAGTCCTAGGTATGACACTGAAGCTTTCTTT
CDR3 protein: CASSPRYDTEAFF

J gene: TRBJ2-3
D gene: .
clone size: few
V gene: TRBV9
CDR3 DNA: TGTGCCAGCAGCGCCAGGGAGGATACGCAGTATTTT
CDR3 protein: CASSAREDTQYF

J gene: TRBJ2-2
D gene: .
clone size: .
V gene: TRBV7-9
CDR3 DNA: TGTGCCAGCAGCTGGGTTCGTGCGAGGGACACCGGGGAGCTGTTTTTT
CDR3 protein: CASSWVRARDTGELFF

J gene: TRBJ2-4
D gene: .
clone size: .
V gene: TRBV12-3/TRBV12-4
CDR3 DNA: TGTGCCAGCAGTTTGAGAAACATTCAGTACTTC
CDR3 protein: CASSLRNIQYF

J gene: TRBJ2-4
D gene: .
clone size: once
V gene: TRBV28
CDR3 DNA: TGTGCCAGCAGTTCGGCAGTCCCGAGCATTCAGTACTTC
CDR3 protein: CASSSAVPSIQYF

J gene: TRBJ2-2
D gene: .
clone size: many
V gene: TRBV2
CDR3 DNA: TGTGCCAGTAGTAGTAGCTCCCTGAACACCGGGGAGCTGTTTTTT
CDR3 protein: CASSSSSLNTGELFF

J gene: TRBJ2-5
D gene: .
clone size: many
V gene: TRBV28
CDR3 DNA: TGTGCCAGCAGAAGTTTAGGTGGAAGGGCAGTGTATTCAGAGACCCAGTACTTC
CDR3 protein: CASRSLGGRAVYSETQYF

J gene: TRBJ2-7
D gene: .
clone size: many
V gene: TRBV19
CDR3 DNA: TGTGCCGGACGACTGGGGGAGTTCTACGAGCAGTACTTC
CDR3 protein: CAGRLGEFYEQYF

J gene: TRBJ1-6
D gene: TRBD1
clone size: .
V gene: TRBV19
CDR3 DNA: TGTGCCAGTAGAGGCAGGGGGATCATTGGTTCACCCCTCCACTTT
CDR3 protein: CASRGRGIIGSPLHF

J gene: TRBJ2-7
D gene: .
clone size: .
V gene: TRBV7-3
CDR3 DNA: TGTGCCAGCAGCTTGACGGCCCTTAGCGCCTACGAGCAGTACTTC
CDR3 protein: CASSLTALSAYEQYF

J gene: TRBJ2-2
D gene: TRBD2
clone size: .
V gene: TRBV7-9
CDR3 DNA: TGTGCCAGCAGCCCACGGGCGGGAGGATACACCGGGGAGCTGTTTTTT
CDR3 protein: CASSPRAGGYTGELFF

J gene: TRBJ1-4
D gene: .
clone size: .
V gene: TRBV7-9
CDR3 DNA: TGTGCCAGCAGCTTGGGACCCGGGGGATCTGAAAAACTGTTTTTT
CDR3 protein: CASSLGPGGSEKLFF

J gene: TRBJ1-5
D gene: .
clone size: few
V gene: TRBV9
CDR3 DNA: TGTGCCAGCAGCGTAGGGTCCTGGGGGTGCGATCAGCCCCAGCATTTT
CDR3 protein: CASSVGSWGCDQPQHF

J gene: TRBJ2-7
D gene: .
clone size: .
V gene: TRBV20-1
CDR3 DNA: TGCAGTGCCCCCGTAACCTACGAGCAGTACTTC
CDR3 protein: CSAPVTYEQYF

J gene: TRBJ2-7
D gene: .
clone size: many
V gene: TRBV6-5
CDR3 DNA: TGTGCCAGCAGTTTAGCGGTTCTCTACGAGCAGTACTTC
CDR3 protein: CASSLAVLYEQYF

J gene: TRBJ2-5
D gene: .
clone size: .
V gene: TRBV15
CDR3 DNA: TGTGCCACCAGCGAATTCTCTAGAGACCCACAAGGGACCCAGTACTTC
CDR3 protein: CATSEFSRDPQGTQYF

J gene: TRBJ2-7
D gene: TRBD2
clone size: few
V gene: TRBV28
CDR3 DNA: TGTGCCAGCAGCTCCCCCGGGACTACTACCTACGAGCAGTACTTC
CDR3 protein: CASSSPGTTTYEQYF

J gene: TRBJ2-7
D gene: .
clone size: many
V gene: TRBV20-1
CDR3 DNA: TGCAGTGCTAGAATGCCGGGACATACCTACGAGCAGTACTTC
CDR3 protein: CSARMPGHTYEQYF

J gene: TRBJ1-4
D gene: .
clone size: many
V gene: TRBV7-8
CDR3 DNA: TGTGCCAGCAGCTTAGGACCGAGGGACTGGAAACTGTTTTTT
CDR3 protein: CASSLGPRDWKLFF

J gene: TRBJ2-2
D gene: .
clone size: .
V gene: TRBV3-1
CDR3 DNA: TGTGCCAGCAGCCAAGTCGGTGCTCGCGGGAAAACCGGGGAGCTGTTTTTT
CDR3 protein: CASSQVGARGKTGELFF

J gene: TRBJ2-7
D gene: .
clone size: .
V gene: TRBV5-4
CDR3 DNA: TGTGCCAGCAGCTTCGACGTTGGCTACGAGCAGTACTTC
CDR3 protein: CASSFDVGYEQYF

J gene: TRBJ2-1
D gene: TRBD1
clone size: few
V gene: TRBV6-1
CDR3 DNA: TGTGCCAGCGGGACAGGCCGAGGTGGTTGGAGCTCCTACAATGAGCAGTTCTTC
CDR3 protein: CASGTGRGGWSSYNEQFF

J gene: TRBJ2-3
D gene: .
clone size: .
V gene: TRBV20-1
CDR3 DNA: TGCAGTATTGGTAGCGCACTCACAGATACGCAGTATTTT
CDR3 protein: CSIGSALTDTQYF

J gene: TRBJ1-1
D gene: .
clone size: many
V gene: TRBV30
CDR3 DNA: TGTGCCTGGAGTGTAATGAACACTGAAGCTTTCTTT
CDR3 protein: CAWSVMNTEAFF